The 17 T cell receptor beta chains below come from one sample, sequenced in a study of breast tumors, draining lymph nodes, adjacent tissues. TCRdb reprocessed the multiplex PCR reads via MiXCR and lists one record per CDR3 protein. The sample lists 200,000 to 250,000 distinct CDR3 sequences; less than 45% were seen once. Axillary draining lymph nodes of breast cancer patients supplied the node samples. Sequences were obtained from axillary lymph node tissue. Receptor source: a female donor with breast cancer. Some clones in this sample may be carry-over from other donors' samples.

The CDR3 protein is CASSLDSGSSGNTIYF. CDR3 in DNA: TGTGCCAGCAGCTTAGATTCGGGGAGCTCTGGAAACACCATATATTTT. This chain uses TRBV11-3 with TRBJ1-3; D is uncertain. This CDR3 is built from 16 residues. The germline V gene encodes CDR1 SGHNT and CDR2 YENEEA. Trimming removed 0 bases from V and 0 bases from J, with 9 bases in between. The full variable domain, completed using reference TRBV11-3 and TRBJ1-3, is EAGVVQSPRYKIIEKKQPVAFWCNPISGHNTLYWYLQNLGQGPELLIRYENEEAVDDSQLPKDRFSAERLKGVDSTLKIQPAELGDSAVYLCASSLDSGSSGNTIYFGEGSWLTVV.

This clonotype came up a few times. The chain joins TRBV27 to TRBJ2-1; D is undetermined. CDR3 length equals 10 residues. Trimming took 9 bases from V and 10 from J, leaving 10 bases between them. CDR1 MNHEY and CDR2 SMNVEV come from the germline V gene (reference sequence). The CDR3 here is CARFGPEQFF. In DNA, the CDR3 is TGTGCCAGGTTTGGGCCCGAGCAGTTCTTC.

This clonotype has ten or more counts. The gene calls are TRBV20-1 and TRBJ2-2, with TRBD2 matching 8 bases. V lost 5 bases to trimming and J lost 7 bases; unmatched junction nucleotides: 9. Germline V gives CDR1 DFQATT, CDR2 SNEGSKA (reference sequence). The CDR3 runs to 14 residues. The CDR3 loop is CSAVKAGVVGELFF. The CDR3 DNA sequence: TGCAGTGCTGTAAAAGCGGGAGTAGTCGGGGAGCTGTTTTTT.

The chain combines TRBV9 with TRBJ2-6; 10 bases fit TRBD1. The J segment lost 4 bases and the V segment lost 4 bases, leaving 8 bases of the junction unmatched. Germline V CDR1 and CDR2: SGDLS, YYNGEE. This CDR3 contains 17 residues. The CDR3 sequence is CASSYLTGGTGANVLTF. CDR3 bases: TGTGCCAGCAGCTACCTGACAGGGGGCACCGGGGCCAACGTCCTGACTTTC.

This clonotype has more than one count but fewer than ten. The rearrangement links TRBV10-3 to TRBJ1-2, with 7 bases identical to TRBD1. The CDR3 is 12 amino acids. Trimming cost V 10 bases and J 8 bases; bases outside gene matches: 10. CDR1 ENHRY and CDR2 SYGVKD come from the germline V gene. As DNA, the CDR3 is TGTGCCAGCTACGAGACAGGGTCCGGCTACACCTTC. This translates into CASYETGSGYTF.

The chain uses TRBV7-3 and TRBJ1-1; 10 bases fit TRBD1. The CDR3 is made up of 14 amino acids. After removal of 4 bases from V and 4 bases from J, the junction contained 3 bases not matched to a gene. CDR1 SGHTA and CDR2 FQGTGA come from the germline V gene. The CDR3 spells CASSSTGGITEAFF. CDR3 DNA sequence: TGTGCCAGCAGCTCGACAGGGGGCATCACTGAAGCTTTCTTT.

Note on this clonotype: This could be a read error, since a much larger clone is one nucleotide away. V is TRBV6-1 and J is TRBJ2-7, with unresolved D. The V end lost 5 bases, the J end lost 2 bases, and 10 bases lay between the germline ends. The germline V gene has CDR1 MNHNS and CDR2 SASEGT. The CDR3 length is 13 residues. CDR3: CASSHSWTYEQYF. CDR3 coding DNA: TGTGCCAGCAGTCACAGTTGGACCTACGAGCAGTACTTC.

This clonotype was seen only a few times. V and J are TRBV28 and TRBJ1-3, with D perhaps matching TRBD1 (5 bases). V was shortened by 3 bases and J by 4 bases, with 19 bases between the two germline ends. Germline V gene lookup returns CDR1 MDHEN and CDR2 SYDVKM. The CDR3 loop spans 17 amino acids. The CDR3 region has the DNA TGTGCCAGCAGTTTTACCTATCGGGGCAGGCTGGGAAACACCATATATTTT. The encoded protein is CASSFTYRGRLGNTIYF.

About this clonotype itself: Since a much larger clone is just one base distant, this may be a read error. The chain joins TRBV11-2 to TRBJ2-7, with 10 bases aligning to TRBD2. This CDR3 has 15 amino acids. Germline V gives CDR1 SGHAT, CDR2 FQNNGV. Unmatched junction bases numbered 7, after V lost 5 bases and J lost 3 bases. The CDR3 DNA reads as TGTGCCAGCAGCACTACTAGCGGGACTAACTACGAGCAGTACTTC. Translating it yields CASSTTSGTNYEQYF.

This clonotype was seen at least ten times. The chain combines TRBV29-1 with TRBJ2-1; D is undetermined. Germline V gene lookup returns CDR1 SQVTM and CDR2 ANQGSEA. The CDR3 contains 13 residues. With 4 bases removed from V and 7 bases from J, the gap between germline ends came to 14 bases. CDR3 DNA sequence: TGCAGCGTTGCGTCGCGTTTAGGGAATGAGCAGTTCTTC. This gives the protein CSVASRLGNEQFF.

In its sample, this clonotype was seen many times. This chain connects TRBV7-2 to TRBJ2-1, with TRBD1 matching 8 bases. CDR3 length equals 14 residues. Trimming removed 1 base from V and 9 bases from J; junction bases left unmatched: 5. Germline V gene lookup returns CDR1 SGHTA and CDR2 FQGNSA. As DNA, the CDR3 is TGTGCCAGCAGCTTAGAGGGCAGGGGGCTTGAGCAGTTCTTC. Its translation is CASSLEGRGLEQFF.

This clonotype was observed many times. The gene calls are TRBV19 and TRBJ2-7; TRBD2 aligns across 13 bases. The V and J ends lost 3 bases and 0 bases, in that order; junction bases with no gene match: 11. Germline V gene data show CDR1 as LNHDA and CDR2 as SQIVND (reference sequence). The CDR3 loop spans 19 amino acids. The CDR3 bases are TGTGCCAGTAGTATTGAGGGACTAGCGGGATCTCTGAGCTCCTACGAGCAGTACTTC. It yields the protein CASSIEGLAGSLSSYEQYF.

This clonotype has a handful of counts. This chain connects TRBV20-1 to TRBJ2-4; no definite D call. Germline V gives CDR1 DFQATT, CDR2 SNEGSKA (reference sequence). Deletions cut 3 bases from V and 2 bases from J, with 14 bases between. The CDR3 totals 15 residues. CDR3 in amino acids: CSASLPGVSKNIQYF. CDR3 bases: TGCAGTGCTAGCCTCCCTGGAGTTTCCAAAAACATTCAGTACTTC.

The chain joins TRBV10-3 to TRBJ2-3; D uncertain. V was shortened by 10 bases and J by 5 bases, with 13 bases between the two germline ends. The CDR3 is 12 residues long. CDR1 and CDR2 from the germline V gene are ENHRY and SYGVKD. The CDR3 coding sequence is TGTGCCACAAGTGTGAAGAAAGATACGCAGTATTTT. Protein product: CATSVKKDTQYF.

This clonotype was seen at least ten times. The chain links TRBV18 to TRBJ2-3; D not certain. This CDR3 contains 13 residues. Trimming shortened V by 4 bases and J by 2 bases, and 7 bases separated the two germline ends. Germline CDR1 reads KGHSH; CDR2 reads LQKENI. CDR3 residues: CASSLQATDTQYF. The CDR3 coding sequence is TGTGCCAGCTCACTTCAGGCCACAGATACGCAGTATTTT. Supplemented by reference TRBV18 and TRBJ2-3, the full variable domain reads NAGVMQNPRHLVRRRGQEARLRCSPMKGHSHVYWYRQLPEEGLKFMVYLQKENIIDESGMPKERFSAEFPKEGPSILRIQQVVRGDSAAYFCASSLQATDTQYFGPGTRLTVL.

The chain has TRBV15 and TRBJ2-7; 10 bases match TRBD2. Germline loops: CDR1 LNHNV, CDR2 YYDKDF (reference sequence). There are 14 residues in the CDR3. The junction had 2 bases not matched to a gene; V was cut back by 0 bases and J by 6 bases. CDR3 coding DNA: TGTGCCACCAGCAGAGAAGCGGGAGGGGGCGAGCAGTACTTC. Its protein product is CATSREAGGGEQYF.

This clonotype was found many times. This chain uses TRBV2 with TRBJ1-6; the D gene is possibly TRBD1 (5 bases). The CDR3 has 16 residues. The germline V and J ends were trimmed by 10 bases and 0 bases, with 16 bases remaining between them. Germline V gene data show CDR1 as SNHLY and CDR2 as FYNNEI. The CDR3 spells CATSSSGGSYNSPLHF. The CDR3 DNA is TGTGCCACCTCGAGCTCGGGGGGCTCCTATAATTCACCCCTCCACTTT.